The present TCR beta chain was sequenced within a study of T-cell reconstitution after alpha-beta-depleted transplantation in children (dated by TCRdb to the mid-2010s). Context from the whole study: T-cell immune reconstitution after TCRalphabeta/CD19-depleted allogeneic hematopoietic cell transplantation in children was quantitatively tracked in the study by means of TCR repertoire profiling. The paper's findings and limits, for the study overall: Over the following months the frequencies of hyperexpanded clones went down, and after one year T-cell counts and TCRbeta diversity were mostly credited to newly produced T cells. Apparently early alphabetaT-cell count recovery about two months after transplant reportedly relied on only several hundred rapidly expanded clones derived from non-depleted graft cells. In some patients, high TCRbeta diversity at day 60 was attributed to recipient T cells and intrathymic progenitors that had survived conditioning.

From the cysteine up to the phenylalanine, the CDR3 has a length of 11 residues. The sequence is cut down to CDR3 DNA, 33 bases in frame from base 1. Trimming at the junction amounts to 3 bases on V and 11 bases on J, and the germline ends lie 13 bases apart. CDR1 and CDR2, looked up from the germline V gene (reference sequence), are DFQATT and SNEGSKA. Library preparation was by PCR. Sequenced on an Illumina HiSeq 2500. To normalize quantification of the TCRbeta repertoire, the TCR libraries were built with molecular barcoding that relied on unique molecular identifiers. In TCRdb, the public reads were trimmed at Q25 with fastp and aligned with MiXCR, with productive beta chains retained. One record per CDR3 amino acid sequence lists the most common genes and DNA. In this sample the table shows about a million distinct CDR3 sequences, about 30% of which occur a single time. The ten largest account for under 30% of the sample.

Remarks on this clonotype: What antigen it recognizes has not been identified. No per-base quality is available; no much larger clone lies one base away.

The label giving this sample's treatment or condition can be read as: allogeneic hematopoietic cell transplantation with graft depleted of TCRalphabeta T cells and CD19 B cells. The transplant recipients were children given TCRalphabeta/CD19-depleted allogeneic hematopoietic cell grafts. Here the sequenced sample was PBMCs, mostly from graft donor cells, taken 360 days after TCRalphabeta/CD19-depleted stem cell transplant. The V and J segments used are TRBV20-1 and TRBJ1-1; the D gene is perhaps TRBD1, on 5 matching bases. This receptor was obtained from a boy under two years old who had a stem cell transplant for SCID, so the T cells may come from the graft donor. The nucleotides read TGCAGTGCTAGCATGGGGGGGTGGGCTTTCTTT. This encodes CSASMGGWAFF.